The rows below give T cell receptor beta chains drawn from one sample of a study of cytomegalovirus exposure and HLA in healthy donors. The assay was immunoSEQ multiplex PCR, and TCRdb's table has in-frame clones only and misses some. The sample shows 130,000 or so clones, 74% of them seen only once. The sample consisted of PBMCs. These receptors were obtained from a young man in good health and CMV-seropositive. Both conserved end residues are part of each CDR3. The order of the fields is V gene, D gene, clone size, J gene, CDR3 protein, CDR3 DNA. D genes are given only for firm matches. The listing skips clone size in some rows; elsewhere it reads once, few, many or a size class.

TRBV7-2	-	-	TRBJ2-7	CASSLAEYEQYF	TGTGCCAGCAGCTTAGCGGAGTACGAGCAGTACTTC
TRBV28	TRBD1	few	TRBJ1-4	CASRRQGFGEKLFF	TGTGCCAGCAGACGACAGGGATTCGGGGAAAAACTGTTTTTT
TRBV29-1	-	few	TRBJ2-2	CSVVRGATGELFF	TGCAGCGTGGTCAGGGGAGCCACCGGGGAGCTGTTTTTT
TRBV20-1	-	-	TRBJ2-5	CSPGGQETQYF	TGCAGTCCCGGGGGTCAAGAGACCCAGTACTTC
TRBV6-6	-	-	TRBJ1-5	CASSYSQTTQPQHF	TGTGCCAGCAGTTACTCTCAGACAACCCAGCCCCAGCATTTT
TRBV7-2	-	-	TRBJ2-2	CASSLSLTGELFF	TGTGCCAGCAGCTTATCTCTGACCGGGGAGCTGTTTTTT
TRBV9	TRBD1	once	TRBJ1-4	CASSATGARVEKLFF	TGTGCCAGCAGCGCCACAGGGGCCCGGGTTGAAAAACTGTTTTTT
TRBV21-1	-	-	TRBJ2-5	CASTGQLQETQYF	TGTGCCAGCACCGGACAGCTCCAAGAGACCCAGTACTTC
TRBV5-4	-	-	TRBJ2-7	CASSLVGRSPYEQYF	TGTGCCAGCAGCTTGGTGGGGCGGTCACCTTACGAGCAGTACTTC
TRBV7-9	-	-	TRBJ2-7	CASSFNREPYEQYF	TGTGCCAGCAGCTTCAACAGGGAGCCTTACGAGCAGTACTTC
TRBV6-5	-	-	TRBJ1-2	CASSRELFNYGYTF	TGTGCCAGCAGTAGGGAGTTATTTAACTATGGCTACACCTTC
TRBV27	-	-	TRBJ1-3	CASSLPWLNSGNTIYF	TGTGCCAGCAGTTTACCCTGGCTCAACTCTGGAAACACCATATATTTT
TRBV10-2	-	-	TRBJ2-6	CASSEGTRLSGANVLTF	TGCGCCAGCAGTGAGGGTACGCGGTTGTCGGGGGCCAACGTCCTGACTTTC
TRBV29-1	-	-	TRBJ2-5	CSADYTQGETQYF	TGCAGCGCGGATTACACCCAGGGGGAGACCCAGTACTTC
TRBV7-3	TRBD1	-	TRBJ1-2	CASSAGQSYGYTF	TGTGCCAGCAGCGCGGGACAGTCCTATGGCTACACCTTC
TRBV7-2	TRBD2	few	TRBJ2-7	CASSFRTSGSYEQYF	TGTGCCAGCAGCTTCCGGACTAGCGGCTCCTACGAGCAGTACTTC
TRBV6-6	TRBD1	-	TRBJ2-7	CATREQGTTYEQYF	TGTGCCACGCGCGAACAGGGGACCACCTACGAGCAGTACTTC
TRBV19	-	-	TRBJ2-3	CASSFRGPRSADTQYF	TGTGCCAGTAGTTTTCGAGGGCCTAGGAGCGCAGATACGCAGTATTTT
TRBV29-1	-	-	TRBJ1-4	CSVERQGGNEKLFF	TGCAGCGTTGAAAGGCAGGGCGGTAATGAAAAACTGTTTTTT
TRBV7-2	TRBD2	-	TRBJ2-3	CASSLALAESTDTQYF	TGTGCCAGCAGCTTAGCACTAGCGGAGTCCACAGATACGCAGTATTTT
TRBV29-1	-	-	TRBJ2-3	CSVDPGNTDTQYF	TGCAGCGTTGACCCCGGGAACACAGATACGCAGTATTTT
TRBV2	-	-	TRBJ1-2	CASSETGNYGYTF	TGTGCCAGCAGTGAAACAGGGAACTATGGCTACACCTTC
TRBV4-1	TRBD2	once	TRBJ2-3	CASAGGGGAPDTQYF	TGCGCCAGCGCCGGGGGCGGGGGGGCCCCAGATACGCAGTATTTT
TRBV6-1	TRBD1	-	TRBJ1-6	CASSDDTGVSPLHF	TGTGCCAGCAGTGATGATACAGGGGTGTCACCCCTCCACTTT
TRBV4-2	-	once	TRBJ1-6	CASSQEGSLPSPLHF	TGTGCCAGCAGCCAAGAGGGGAGTCTACCTTCACCCCTCCACTTT
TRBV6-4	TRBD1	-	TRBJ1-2	CASRAQGSYGYTF	TGTGCCAGCAGAGCACAGGGGAGCTATGGCTACACCTTC
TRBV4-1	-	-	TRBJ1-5	CASSQEPGSNQPQHF	TGCGCCAGCAGCCAAGAACCGGGGAGCAATCAGCCCCAGCATTTT
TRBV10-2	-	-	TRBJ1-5	CASSETGLNQPQHF	TGCGCCAGCAGTGAGACTGGGCTCAATCAGCCCCAGCATTTT
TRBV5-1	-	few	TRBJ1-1	CASGIVTGVNTEAFF	TGCGCCAGCGGTATCGTAACGGGGGTGAACACTGAAGCTTTCTTT
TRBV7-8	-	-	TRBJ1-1	CASSLPGRVNTEAFF	TGTGCCAGCAGCTTACCAGGCAGAGTAAACACTGAAGCTTTCTTT
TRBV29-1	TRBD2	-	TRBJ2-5	CSAAGTSGPQAQYF	TGCAGCGCCGCCGGGACTAGCGGGCCCCAGGCCCAGTACTTC
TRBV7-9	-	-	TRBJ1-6	CASSRDSYNSPLHF	TGTGCCAGCTCCAGGGATTCCTATAATTCACCCCTCCACTTT
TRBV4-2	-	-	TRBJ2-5	CASSLPDGGETQYF	TGTGCCAGCAGCCTCCCTGACGGGGGAGAGACCCAGTACTTC
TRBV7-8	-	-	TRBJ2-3	CASSLGVAATDTQYF	TGTGCCAGCAGCTTAGGCGTAGCGGCCACAGATACGCAGTATTTT
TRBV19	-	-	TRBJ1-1	CASKGTSRNTEAFF	TGTGCCAGTAAAGGGACATCTCGGAACACTGAAGCTTTCTTT
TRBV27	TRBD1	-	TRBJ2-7	CASSPLGQGASEQYF	TGTGCCAGCAGTCCCCTTGGGCAGGGGGCCAGCGAGCAGTACTTC
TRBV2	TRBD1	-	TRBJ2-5	CASRTRGLQETQYF	TGTGCCAGCAGAACTAGGGGGCTCCAAGAGACCCAGTACTTC
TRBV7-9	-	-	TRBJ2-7	CSSSLAQDEQYF	TGTTCCAGCAGCTTAGCTCAGGACGAGCAGTACTTC
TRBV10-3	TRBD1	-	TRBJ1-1	CAITRTGNTNTEAFF	TGTGCCATCACTCGGACAGGGAACACGAACACTGAAGCTTTCTTT
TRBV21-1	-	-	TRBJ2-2	CASSKERDRQGTGELFF	TGTGCCAGCAGCAAAGAAAGGGACCGCCAGGGGACCGGGGAGCTGTTTTTT
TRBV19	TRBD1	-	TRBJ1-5	CASRLTGQGPQPQHF	TGTGCCAGTAGACTCACTGGACAGGGCCCACAGCCCCAGCATTTT